The clone carrying this T cell receptor (beta chain) was seen only a few times. The time point was: patch test 2, 6 weeks after DPC sensitization. The sample's treatment: therapeutic diphenylcyclopropenone sensitization with weekly scalp DPC. This sample was taken from a study of human T cells and chemical hapten exposure. Trimming pared 5 bases from V and 1 base from J, leaving 13 bases between. The germline CDR1 and CDR2 sequences are SGHTA and FQGNSA. The CDR3 is 15 amino acids. TCRdb recomputed calls from the RACE reads with MiXCR, one row per CDR3 protein. The data show about 96,000 distinct CDR3 sequences, 9.3% seen once.

This chain connects TRBV7-2 to TRBJ2-3; the D gene is possibly TRBD1 (6 bases). The TCR was taken from a woman between 40 and 50 years old with alopecia areata. Some clones in this sample may be carry-over from other donors' samples. The sequencing here drew on whole blood, taken in connection with sensitization to the hapten diphenylcyclopropenone (DPC). The CDR3 region has the DNA TGTGCCAGCAGCCTACAGGGCGTGGGCACAGATACGCAGTATTTT. As protein: CASSLQGVGTDTQYF.